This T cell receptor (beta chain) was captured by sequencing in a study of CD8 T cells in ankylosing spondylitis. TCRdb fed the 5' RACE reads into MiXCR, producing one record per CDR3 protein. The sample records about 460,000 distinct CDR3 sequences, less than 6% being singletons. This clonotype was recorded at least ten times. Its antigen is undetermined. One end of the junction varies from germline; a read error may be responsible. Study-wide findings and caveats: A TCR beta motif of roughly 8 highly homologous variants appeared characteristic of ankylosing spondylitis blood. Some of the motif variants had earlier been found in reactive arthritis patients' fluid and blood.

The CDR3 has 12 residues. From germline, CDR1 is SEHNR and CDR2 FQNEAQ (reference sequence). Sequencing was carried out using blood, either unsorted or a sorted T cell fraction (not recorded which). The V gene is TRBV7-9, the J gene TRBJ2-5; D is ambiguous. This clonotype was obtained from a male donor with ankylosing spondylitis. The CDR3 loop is CASSLVRETQYF. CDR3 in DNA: TGTGCCAGCAGTTTAGTCCGGGAGACCCAGTACTTC.